The 29 T cell receptor beta chains listed next were all sequenced from one sample in a study of blood T cell repertoires in COVID-19. The method was immunoSEQ multiplex PCR; TCRdb's version includes in-frame clones alone and lacks a portion of them. This table has over 85,000 clones, 85% appearing once. The sample taken for sequencing was peripheral blood. These receptors were collected from a man between 45 and 60 years old with acute or convalescent COVID-19.

The rearrangement joins TRBV27 to TRBJ2-7; 9 bases are shared with TRBD1. This CDR3 spans 16 amino acids. V trimming: 6 bases; J trimming: 2 bases; junction bases outside the gene matches: 11. The germline V gene has CDR1 MNHEY and CDR2 SMNVEV (reference sequence). The CDR3 here is CASSSYPGTGPYEQYF. CDR3 bases: TGTGCCAGCAGCTCCTATCCCGGGACAGGGCCCTACGAGCAGTACTTC.

J is TRBJ2-1 and V is TRBV9; a possible D gene is TRBD2 (6 bases). The ends were cut back, 0 bases at V and 6 bases at J, with 16 bases in the middle. Germline V gives CDR1 SGDLS, CDR2 YYNGEE. CDR3 length: 16 amino acids. CDR3 coding DNA: TGTGCCAGCAGCGTAGCTCTGGGGACTGCCTCCAATGAGCAGTTCTTC. This translates into CASSVALGTASNEQFF.

This chain connects TRBV30 to TRBJ1-2, with 8 bases that match TRBD1. CDR1 and CDR2 (germline): GTSNPN, SVGIG (reference sequence). The CDR3 spans 15 residues. The V gene end was trimmed by 3 bases and the J gene end by 0 bases; junction bases not matched to a gene: 6. CDR3: CAWRNWDRSNYGYTF. CDR3 DNA sequence: TGTGCCTGGAGGAACTGGGACAGGTCTAACTATGGCTACACCTTC.

The J gene is TRBJ2-7, the V gene TRBV3-1 (or the pseudogene TRBV3-2); weak D call: TRBD2 (5 bases). CDR1 and CDR2 (germline): LGHDT, YNNKEL (reference sequence). CDR3 length equals 16 residues. Trimming took 1 base from V and 0 from J, leaving 13 bases between them. The chain's CDR3 is CASSQVWTGSSYEQYF. The CDR3 DNA follows: TGTGCCAGCAGCCAAGTGTGGACTGGGAGCTCCTACGAGCAGTACTTC.

The chain uses TRBV5-4 and TRBJ2-1; TRBD2 aligns across 15 bases. With 4 bases clipped from V and 8 bases from J, the junction kept 7 bases outside the gene matches. The germline V gene encodes CDR1 SGHNT and CDR2 YYREEE (reference sequence). This CDR3 has 16 amino acids. The CDR3, as DNA: TGTGCCAGCAGCCCCTCCGGACTAGCGGGGGGGCATGAGCAGTTCTTC. Its translation: CASSPSGLAGGHEQFF.

The chain recombines TRBV9 with TRBJ2-2; maybe TRBD1 (5 bases). The length of the CDR3 is 14 residues. V was pared by 0 bases and J by 6 bases, with 9 bases between. Germline V gene lookup returns CDR1 SGDLS and CDR2 YYNGEE. CDR3 nucleotides: TGTGCCAGCAGCGTAGACCAGGGCCCCGGGGAGCTGTTTTTT. This translates into CASSVDQGPGELFF.

V is TRBV11-3 and J is TRBJ2-1; weak D call: TRBD1 (6 bases). CDR1 and CDR2 from the germline V gene are SGHNT and YENEEA. Trimming removed 5 bases at V and 6 bases at J, with 11 bases between. This CDR3 is built from 13 residues. The CDR3 bases are TGTGCCAGCAGCCTGAGAGGGGGCAATGAGCAGTTCTTC. Amino acids: CASSLRGGNEQFF.

CDR3 protein: CATSDFPAGRANEQFF. The CDR3 DNA sequence: TGTGCCACCAGTGATTTTCCGGCGGGACGGGCCAATGAGCAGTTCTTC. This sequence joins TRBV24-1 and TRBJ2-1, with a possible D match to TRBD2 (6 bases). Germline V lookup: CDR1 KGHDR, CDR2 SFDVKD. The CDR3 totals 16 residues. Deletions cut 1 base from V and 6 bases from J, with 15 bases between.

CDR3 coding DNA: TGTGCCAGCAGCTTATTCGCGGGAGGGCCAGAGACCCAGTACTTC. Residues: CASSLFAGGPETQYF. The V gene is TRBV7-3, the J gene TRBJ2-5, with 9 bases matching TRBD2. The junction had 5 bases not matched to a gene; V was cut back by 2 bases and J by 4 bases. CDR1 is SGHTA and CDR2 is FQGTGA in the germline V gene. The CDR3 extends over 15 amino acids.

Sample share makes this clone large. This chain links TRBV9 with TRBJ2-1; 10 positions agree with TRBD2. The CDR3 is 17 residues long. After removal of 4 bases from V and 3 bases from J, the junction contained 10 bases not matched to a gene. The germline gives CDR1 SGDLS, CDR2 YYNGEE. CDR3 coding DNA: TGTGCCAGCAGCCCCTCGGAGCGGGGGGGGTTCTACAATGAGCAGTTCTTC. Its translation is CASSPSERGGFYNEQFF.

The chain has TRBV7-2 and TRBJ2-5, with 7 nucleotides matching TRBD2. Germline CDR1 is SGHTA and CDR2 is FQGNSA. CDR3 length equals 14 residues. The junction had 6 bases not matched to a gene; V was cut back by 7 bases and J by 1 base. Here the CDR3 DNA reads TGTGCCAGCAACCGCCTAGCGGTCCAAGAGACCCAGTACTTC. Amino acids: CASNRLAVQETQYF.

This clone was detected only once. The rearrangement joins TRBV18 to TRBJ1-2, with D possibly being TRBD1 (5 bases). This CDR3 comprises 15 residues. Germline CDR1 is KGHSH and CDR2 is LQKENI. V was clipped by 0 bases and J by 2 bases, with 10 bases between them. The CDR3 region is CASSPPGGDNYGYTF. DNA of the CDR3: TGTGCCAGCTCACCACCGGGAGGGGACAACTATGGCTACACCTTC.

The rearrangement uses TRBV7-8 and TRBJ1-4; 7 positions agree with TRBD1. This CDR3 contains 16 residues. Germline lookup yields CDR1 SGHVS and CDR2 FQNEAQ. V lost 5 bases and J lost 2; bases outside the gene matches: 8. The CDR3 region has the DNA TGTGCCAGCAGCCTCGGACAGGCCCGGACTAATGAAAAACTGTTTTTT. The encoded protein is CASSLGQARTNEKLFF.

The V call is TRBV19, the J call TRBJ1-5; the D gene is possibly TRBD1 (6 bases). Germline loops: CDR1 LNHDA, CDR2 SQIVND (reference sequence). Trimming took 7 bases from V and 3 from J, leaving 16 bases between them. The CDR3 extends over 15 amino acids. CDR3: CASTRGDTFNQPQHF. The DNA of the CDR3 is TGTGCCAGTACCCGAGGGGACACTTTCAATCAGCCCCAGCATTTT.

This rearrangement joins TRBV18 to TRBJ2-5; 7 nucleotides agree with TRBD1. V gave up 2 bases and J gave up 5 bases; unmatched junction bases: 2. This CDR3 is 13 amino acids long. Looked up from germline, CDR1 is KGHSH and CDR2 is LQKENI. The DNA for the CDR3 is TGTGCCAGCTCACCAAGAGGGGGCGAGACCCAGTACTTC. This encodes CASSPRGGETQYF.

This clone was picked up a small number of times. V and J are TRBV10-3 and TRBJ1-1, with D hard to call. Per the germline V gene, CDR1 is ENHRY and CDR2 is SYGVKD. The germline V and J ends were trimmed by 6 bases and 0 bases, with 11 bases remaining between them. This CDR3 is 14 amino acids long. The CDR3 sequence is CAISEQEMNTEAFF. For the CDR3, the DNA is TGTGCCATCAGCGAACAAGAAATGAACACTGAAGCTTTCTTT.

V gene TRBV6-2 or TRBV6-3 combines with J gene TRBJ2-7; D possibly corresponds to TRBD2 (5 bases). The CDR3 extends over 14 amino acids. Trimming removed 0 bases from V and 5 bases from J, with 11 bases in between. Germline CDR1 is MNHEY and CDR2 is SVGEGT. CDR3 residues: CASSYSGRRDEQYF. CDR3 in DNA: TGTGCCAGCAGTTACTCCGGTAGGCGGGACGAGCAGTACTTC.

This clone was counted once. The chain carries TRBV10-2 and TRBJ2-3; D remains unclear. This CDR3 is 12 amino acids long. V was shortened by 6 bases and J by 6 bases, with 10 bases between the two germline ends. CDR1 is WSHSY, CDR2 SAAADI, per germline. In DNA, the CDR3 is TGCGCCAGCAGCCCGACCGGGGATACGCAGTATTTT. It encodes CASSPTGDTQYF.

The V gene is TRBV5-1, the J gene TRBJ2-2; the D gene is possibly TRBD1 (6 bases). V was pared by 0 bases and J by 7 bases, with 13 bases between. The CDR3 extends over 15 amino acids. CDR1 is SGHRS, CDR2 YFSETQ, per germline. DNA for the CDR3: TGCGCCAGCAGCTTGGAGGGCGGCAGGGGCGGGGAGCTGTTTTTT. Amino acid sequence: CASSLEGGRGGELFF.

V usage is TRBV11-2 and J usage is TRBJ2-1; 8 bases line up with TRBD2. The germline V gene has CDR1 SGHAT and CDR2 FQNNGV. Unmatched junction bases numbered 12, after V lost 1 base and J lost 4 bases. The CDR3 extends over 18 amino acids. CDR3 loop: CASSLAQWVAGKYNEQFF. CDR3 DNA sequence: TGTGCCAGCAGCTTAGCCCAGTGGGTAGCGGGGAAATACAATGAGCAGTTCTTC.

The chain joins TRBV7-6 to TRBJ2-3, with 16 bases that match TRBD2. Germline loops: CDR1 SGHVS, CDR2 FNYEAQ. This CDR3 comprises 18 residues. V trimming: 0 bases; J trimming: 4 bases; junction bases outside the gene matches: 4. The CDR3 nucleotides are TGTGCCAGCAGCTTAGCTGGGACTAGCGGGGGGGCAGCAGATACGCAGTATTTT. It specifies CASSLAGTSGGAADTQYF.

The J gene is TRBJ2-7, the V gene TRBV10-3; a possible D gene is TRBD2 (6 bases). Germline CDR1 is ENHRY and CDR2 is SYGVKD. Trimming left V 0 bases short and J 6 bases short, with 6 bases between. The CDR3 has 12 residues. The DNA for the CDR3 is TGTGCCATCAGTGAGTCTAGCGGCGAGCAGTACTTC. This gives the protein CAISESSGEQYF.

In its sample, this clone was seen once. The rearrangement links TRBV28 to TRBJ1-4; tentatively, D is TRBD1 (6 bases). The CDR3 has 18 amino acids. The V end was cut by 5 bases, the J end by 5 bases, with 24 bases between. CDR1 is MDHEN, CDR2 SYDVKM, per germline. The CDR3 is CASSTPGAGTNGNEKLFF. The CDR3 bases are TGTGCCAGCAGTACCCCTGGGGCAGGGACAAATGGAAATGAAAAACTGTTTTTT.

The CDR3, as DNA: TGTGCCAGCAGCCTACCAGGGGAAGGGAACACTGAAGCTTTCTTT. As protein: CASSLPGEGNTEAFF. This chain connects TRBV7-2 to TRBJ1-1; D is possibly TRBD1 (6 bases). The CDR3 has 15 amino acids. CDR1 and CDR2 from the germline V gene are SGHTA and FQGNSA. V was clipped by 5 bases and J by 1 base, with 14 bases between them. The full variable domain, in which reference TRBV7-2 and TRBJ1-1 provide the parts outside the CDR3, is GAGVSQSPSNKVTEKGKDVELRCDPISGHTALYWYRQSLGQGLEFLIYFQGNSAPDKSGLPSDRFSAERTGGSVSTLTIQRTQQEDSAVYLCASSLPGEGNTEAFFGQGTRLTVV.

The chain combines TRBV28 with TRBJ2-1; 10 bases are a match to TRBD2. The CDR3 has 14 amino acids. From germline, CDR1 is MDHEN and CDR2 SYDVKM. V was clipped by 7 bases and J by 4 bases; unmatched bases: 4. Here the CDR3 reads CASTLLAGYNEQFF. As DNA, the CDR3 is TGTGCCAGCACCTTACTAGCGGGATACAATGAGCAGTTCTTC. The whole variable domain, remainder taken from reference TRBV28 and TRBJ2-1, is DVKVTQSSRYLVKRTGEKVFLECVQDMDHENMFWYRQDPGLGLRLIYFSYDVKMKEKGDIPEGYSVSREKKERFSLILESASTNQTSMYLCASTLLAGYNEQFFGPGTRLTVL.

This rearrangement joins TRBV5-4 to TRBJ2-3; 11 nucleotides line up with TRBD2. Germline CDR1 SGHNT, CDR2 YYREEE (reference sequence). The V and J ends lost 1 base and 3 bases, in that order; junction bases with no gene match: 4. The CDR3 has 16 residues. The CDR3 region is CASSLTTSGVTDTQYF. The CDR3 DNA sequence: TGTGCCAGCAGCTTGACGACTAGCGGGGTAACAGATACGCAGTATTTT. Full variable domain (rest looked up from reference TRBV5-4 and TRBJ2-3): ETGVTQSPTHLIKTRGQQVTLRCSSQSGHNTVSWYQQALGQGPQFIFQYYREEENGRGNFPPRFSGLQFPNYSSELNVNALELDDSALYLCASSLTTSGVTDTQYFGPGTRLTVL.

The CDR3 region has the DNA TGTGCCAGCAGCTTACAGGGAGATACGCAGTATTTT. It is translated as CASSLQGDTQYF. The V gene is TRBV5-4, the J gene TRBJ2-3; TRBD1 might be the D (6 bases). Germline V gene data show CDR1 as SGHNT and CDR2 as YYREEE (reference sequence). The CDR3 extends over 12 amino acids. V gave up 2 bases and J gave up 5 bases, with 6 bases separating them. The full variable domain, with the rest looked up from reference TRBV5-4 and TRBJ2-3, is ETGVTQSPTHLIKTRGQQVTLRCSSQSGHNTVSWYQQALGQGPQFIFQYYREEENGRGNFPPRFSGLQFPNYSSELNVNALELDDSALYLCASSLQGDTQYFGPGTRLTVL.

This clone occurred a few times. The chain links TRBV12-5 to TRBJ2-7; a possible D gene is TRBD2 (7 bases). Germline V lookup: CDR1 LGHNT, CDR2 FRNRAP. This CDR3 region has 14 residues. V gave up 7 bases and J gave up 3 bases, with 16 bases separating them. The CDR3 sequence is CASALGGAGYEQYF. CDR3 bases: TGTGCTAGTGCCTTGGGGGGGGCAGGCTACGAGCAGTACTTC.

The CDR3 is CASSFSYRLRYNTGELFF. As DNA, the CDR3 is TGTGCCAGCAGTTTTTCCTATCGACTCCGATATAACACCGGGGAGCTGTTTTTT. The chain is built from TRBV28 and TRBJ2-2; D remains ambiguous. Trimming removed 3 bases from V and 2 bases from J, with 19 bases in between. CDR3 length: 18 amino acids. The germline V gene has CDR1 MDHEN and CDR2 SYDVKM.